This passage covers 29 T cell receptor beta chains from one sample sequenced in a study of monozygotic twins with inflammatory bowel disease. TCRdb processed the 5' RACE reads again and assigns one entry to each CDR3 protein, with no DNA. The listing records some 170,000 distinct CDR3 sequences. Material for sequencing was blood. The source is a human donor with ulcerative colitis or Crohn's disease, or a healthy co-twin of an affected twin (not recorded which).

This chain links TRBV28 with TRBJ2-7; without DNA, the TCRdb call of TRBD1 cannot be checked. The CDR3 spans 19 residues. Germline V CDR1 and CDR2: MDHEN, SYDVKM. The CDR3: CASSFNHGDGTGEPFHLHF.

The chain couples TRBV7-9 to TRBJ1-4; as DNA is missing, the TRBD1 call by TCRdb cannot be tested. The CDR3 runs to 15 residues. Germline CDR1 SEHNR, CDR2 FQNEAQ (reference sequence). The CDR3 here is CASSDLDRGFEKLFF.

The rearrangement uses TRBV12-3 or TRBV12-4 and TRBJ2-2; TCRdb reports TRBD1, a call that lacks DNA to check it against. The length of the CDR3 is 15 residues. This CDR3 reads CASTPSDRAVGELFF.

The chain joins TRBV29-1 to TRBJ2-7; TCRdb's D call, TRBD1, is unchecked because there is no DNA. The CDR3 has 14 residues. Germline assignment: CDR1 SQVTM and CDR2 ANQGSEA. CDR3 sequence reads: CSVEPGTGSYEQYF.

CDR3 sequence reads: CASSQLAGDIPYEQYF. V usage is TRBV7-9 and J usage is TRBJ2-7; TCRdb gives TRBD2 as the D gene, but with no DNA this cannot be confirmed. CDR1 is SEHNR and CDR2 is FQNEAQ in the germline V gene (reference sequence). This CDR3 is built from 16 residues.

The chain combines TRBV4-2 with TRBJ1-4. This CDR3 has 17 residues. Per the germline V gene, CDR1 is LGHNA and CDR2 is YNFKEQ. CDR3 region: CASSQDLAVATNEKLFF.

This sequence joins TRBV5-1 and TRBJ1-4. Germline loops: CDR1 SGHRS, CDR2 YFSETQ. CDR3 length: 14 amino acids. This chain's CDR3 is CASRTVITNEKLFF.

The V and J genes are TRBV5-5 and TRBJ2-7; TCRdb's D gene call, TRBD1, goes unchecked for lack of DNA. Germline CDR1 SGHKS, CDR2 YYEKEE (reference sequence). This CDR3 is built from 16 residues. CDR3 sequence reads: CASSLGRQGNSYEQYF.

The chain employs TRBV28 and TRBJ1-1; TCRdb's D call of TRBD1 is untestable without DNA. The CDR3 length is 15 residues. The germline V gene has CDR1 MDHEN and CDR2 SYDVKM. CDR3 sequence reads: CASSPPIDSHTEAFF.

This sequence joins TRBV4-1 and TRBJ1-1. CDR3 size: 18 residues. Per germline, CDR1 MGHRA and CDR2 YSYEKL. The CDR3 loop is CASSQPFQELDGGTEAFF.

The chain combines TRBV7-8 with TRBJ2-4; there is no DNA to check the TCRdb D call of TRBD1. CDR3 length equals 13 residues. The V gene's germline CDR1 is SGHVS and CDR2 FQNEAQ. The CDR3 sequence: CASSPRTGFSQYF.

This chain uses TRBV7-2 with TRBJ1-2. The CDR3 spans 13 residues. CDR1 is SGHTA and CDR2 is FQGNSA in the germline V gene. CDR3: CASSLMRSNGYTF.

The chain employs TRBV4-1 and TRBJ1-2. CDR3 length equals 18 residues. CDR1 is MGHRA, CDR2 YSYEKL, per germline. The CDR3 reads CASGQASAEIRANYGYTF.

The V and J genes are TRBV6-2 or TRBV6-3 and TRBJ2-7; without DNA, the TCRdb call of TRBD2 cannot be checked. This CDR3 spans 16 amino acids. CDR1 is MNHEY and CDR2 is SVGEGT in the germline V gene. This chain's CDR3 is CASSQTRTSGPYEQYF.

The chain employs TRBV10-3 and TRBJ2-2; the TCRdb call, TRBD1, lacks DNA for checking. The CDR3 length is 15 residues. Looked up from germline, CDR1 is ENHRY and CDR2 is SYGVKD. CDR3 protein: CAISPWEEGTGELFF.

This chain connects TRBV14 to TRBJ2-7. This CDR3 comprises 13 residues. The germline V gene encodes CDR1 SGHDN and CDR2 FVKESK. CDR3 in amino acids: CASSQGTSYEQYF. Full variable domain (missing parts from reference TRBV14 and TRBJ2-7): EAGVTQFPSHSVIEKGQTVTLRCDPISGHDNLYWYRRVMGKEIKFLLHFVKESKQDESGMPNNRFLAERTGGTYSTLKVQPAELEDSGVYFCASSQGTSYEQYFGPGTRLTVT.

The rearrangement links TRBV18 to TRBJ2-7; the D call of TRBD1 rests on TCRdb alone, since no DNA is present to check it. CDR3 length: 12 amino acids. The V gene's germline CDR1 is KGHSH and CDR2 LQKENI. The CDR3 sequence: CASSAGDYEQYF.

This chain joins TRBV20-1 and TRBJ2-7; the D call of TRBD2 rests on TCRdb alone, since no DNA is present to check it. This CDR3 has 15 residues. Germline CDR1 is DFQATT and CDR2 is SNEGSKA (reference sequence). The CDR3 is CSARDLRRGSYEQYF.

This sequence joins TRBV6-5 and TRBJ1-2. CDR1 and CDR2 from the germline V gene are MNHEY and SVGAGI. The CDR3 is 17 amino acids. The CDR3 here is CASSYSPLGETGYGYTF.

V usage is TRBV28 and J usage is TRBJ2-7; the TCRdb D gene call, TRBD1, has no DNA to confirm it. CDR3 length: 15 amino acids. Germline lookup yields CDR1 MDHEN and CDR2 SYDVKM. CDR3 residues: CASRMTGGVSYEQYF. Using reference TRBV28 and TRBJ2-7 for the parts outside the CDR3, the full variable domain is DVKVTQSSRYLVKRTGEKVFLECVQDMDHENMFWYRQDPGLGLRLIYFSYDVKMKEKGDIPEGYSVSREKKERFSLILESASTNQTSMYLCASRMTGGVSYEQYFGPGTRLTVT.

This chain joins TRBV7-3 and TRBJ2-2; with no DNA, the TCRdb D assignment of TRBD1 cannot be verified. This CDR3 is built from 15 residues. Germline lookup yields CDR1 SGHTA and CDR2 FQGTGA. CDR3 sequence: CASSFRTGGTGELFF.

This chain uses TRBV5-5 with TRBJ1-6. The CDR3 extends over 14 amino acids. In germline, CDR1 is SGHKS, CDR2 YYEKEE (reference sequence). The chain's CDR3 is CASSLDSPNSPLHF. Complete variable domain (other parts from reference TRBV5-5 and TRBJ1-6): DAGVTQSPTHLIKTRGQQVTLRCSPISGHKSVSWYQQVLGQGPQFIFQYYEKEERGRGNFPDRFSARQFPNYSSELNVNALLLGDSALYLCASSLDSPNSPLHFGNGTRLTVT.

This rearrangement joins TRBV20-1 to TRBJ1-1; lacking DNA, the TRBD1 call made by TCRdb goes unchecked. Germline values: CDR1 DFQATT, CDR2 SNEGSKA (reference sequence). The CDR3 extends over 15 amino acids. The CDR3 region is CSARRGFSGSTEAFF.

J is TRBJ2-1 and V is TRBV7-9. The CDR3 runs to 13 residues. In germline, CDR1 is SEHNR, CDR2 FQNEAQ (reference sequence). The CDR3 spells CASSLDPYNEQFF.

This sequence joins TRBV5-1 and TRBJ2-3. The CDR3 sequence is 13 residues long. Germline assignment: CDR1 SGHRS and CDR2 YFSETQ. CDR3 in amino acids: CASKSDATDTQYF.

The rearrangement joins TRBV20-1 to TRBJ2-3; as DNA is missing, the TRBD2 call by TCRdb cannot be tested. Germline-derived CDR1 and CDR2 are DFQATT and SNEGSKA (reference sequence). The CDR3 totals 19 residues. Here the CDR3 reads CSASGGLAGDPAGTDTQYF.

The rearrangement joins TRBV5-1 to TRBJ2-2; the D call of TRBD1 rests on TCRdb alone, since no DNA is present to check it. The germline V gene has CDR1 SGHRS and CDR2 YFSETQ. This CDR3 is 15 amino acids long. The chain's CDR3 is CASSVDRVDTGELFF.

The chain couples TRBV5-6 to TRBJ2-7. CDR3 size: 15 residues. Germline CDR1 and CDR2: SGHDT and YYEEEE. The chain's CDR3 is CASSLDYEVAYEQYF. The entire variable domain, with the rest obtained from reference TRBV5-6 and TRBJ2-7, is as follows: DAGVTQSPTHLIKTRGQQVTLRCSPKSGHDTVSWYQQALGQGPQFIFQYYEEEERQRGNFPDRFSGHQFPNYSSELNVNALLLGDSALYLCASSLDYEVAYEQYFGPGTRLTVT.

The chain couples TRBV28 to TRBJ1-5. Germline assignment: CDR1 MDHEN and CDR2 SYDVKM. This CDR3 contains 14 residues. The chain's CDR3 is CASDERGAWQPQHF.